These 13 T cell receptor beta chains were all obtained from the same sample, sequenced in a study of blood T cell repertoires in COVID-19. Measured with immunoSEQ multiplex PCR; TCRdb has only the in-frame clones, and not every one. The sample lists approximately 150,000 clones; roughly nine tenths were seen once. Specimen: peripheral blood. These receptors all come from a man in his late teens or twenties with COVID-19, enrolled during active disease.

The chain links TRBV11-3 to TRBJ2-1; 11 positions agree with TRBD1. Germline CDR1 and CDR2: SGHNT and YENEEA. J gave up 4 bases and V 5 bases, and 4 bases lay outside the gene matches. The CDR3 has 15 residues. This CDR3 is CASSPGQGVYNEQFF. CDR3 coding DNA: TGTGCCAGCAGCCCGGGACAGGGGGTTTACAATGAGCAGTTCTTC.

The chain combines TRBV7-2 with TRBJ2-2, with D perhaps matching TRBD1 (6 bases). Germline V CDR1 and CDR2: SGHTA, FQGNSA. The length of the CDR3 is 15 residues. The V end lost 7 bases, the J end lost 5 bases, and 17 bases lay between the germline ends. The CDR3 is CASNRQAALTGELFF. CDR3 coding DNA: TGTGCCAGCAACAGACAGGCGGCCTTGACCGGGGAGCTGTTTTTT.

The chain joins TRBV15 to TRBJ2-3, with TRBD1 matching 7 bases. Germline loops: CDR1 LNHNV, CDR2 YYDKDF (reference sequence). This CDR3 has 15 amino acids. V shed 3 bases, J shed 2 bases, and the junction held 5 bases outside the gene matches. The CDR3 DNA follows: TGTGCCACCAGCAGCTCCGGGACAGTCACAGATACGCAGTATTTT. Amino acid sequence: CATSSSGTVTDTQYF.

This clone turned up a few times. J is TRBJ2-7 and V is TRBV6-6; TRBD2 matches at 9 bases. Looked up from germline, CDR1 is MNHNY and CDR2 is SVGAGI (reference sequence). CDR3 length: 16 amino acids. J gave up 5 bases and V 5 bases, and 13 bases lay outside the gene matches. CDR3 amino acids: CASSRGTSSRRDEQYF. Written as DNA, the CDR3 is TGTGCCAGCAGTCGAGGGACTAGCTCCCGAAGGGACGAGCAGTACTTC.

The chain couples TRBV18 to TRBJ2-6; TRBD2 might be the D (6 bases). Germline loops: CDR1 KGHSH, CDR2 LQKENI. The germline V and J ends were trimmed by 1 base and 4 bases, with 20 bases remaining between them. The CDR3 spans 19 residues. The CDR3 is CASSPLQRTGVSGANVLTF. The CDR3 DNA reads TGTGCCAGCTCACCACTTCAGAGAACGGGGGTCTCCGGGGCCAACGTCCTGACTTTC. The complete variable domain, with remaining parts taken from reference TRBV18 and TRBJ2-6, reads NAGVMQNPRHLVRRRGQEARLRCSPMKGHSHVYWYRQLPEEGLKFMVYLQKENIIDESGMPKERFSAEFPKEGPSILRIQQVVRGDSAAYFCASSPLQRTGVSGANVLTFGAGSRLTVL.

This clone was detected once. V and J are TRBV2 and TRBJ1-1; D remains ambiguous. Per germline, CDR1 SNHLY and CDR2 FYNNEI. V shed 6 bases and J shed 7 bases, with 15 bases lying between them. CDR3 length: 13 amino acids. The CDR3 DNA follows: TGTGCCAGCAGGAGGGTGTCGGGGAGTGAAGCTTTCTTT. Amino acid sequence: CASRRVSGSEAFF.

This sequence joins TRBV28 and TRBJ1-2; 9 bases align to TRBD1. This CDR3 has 17 amino acids. CDR1 MDHEN and CDR2 SYDVKM come from the germline V gene. Unmatched junction bases numbered 16, after V lost 7 bases and J lost 4 bases. The CDR3 protein is CASNSRWGTGKVYGYTF. As DNA, the CDR3 is TGTGCCAGCAATTCGAGATGGGGGACAGGGAAAGTCTATGGCTACACCTTC.

The J gene is TRBJ2-7, the V gene TRBV29-1, with D tentatively TRBD1 (6 bases). Trimming took off 4 bases at V and 0 bases at J, with 13 bases between the two ends. The CDR3 has 14 amino acids. Germline CDR1 and CDR2: SQVTM and ANQGSEA. The CDR3: CSVGRQGTSYEQYF. CDR3 DNA: TGCAGCGTTGGTCGTCAGGGGACCTCCTACGAGCAGTACTTC.

The chain joins TRBV4-3 to TRBJ2-7; 10 bases align to TRBD2. The CDR3 is 14 residues long. Germline trimming cut 4 bases from V and 2 bases from J; bases unmatched to any gene: 2. The V gene's germline CDR1 is LGHNA and CDR2 YSLEER. CDR3 in DNA: TGCGCCAGCAGCCGGGGACTAGCGACCTACGAGCAGTACTTC. Translating it yields CASSRGLATYEQYF.

This clone has a count of ten or more. The chain has TRBV19 and TRBJ2-3, with D possibly matching TRBD1 (7 bases). V lost 5 bases, J lost 7 bases, and 13 bases lay in between. Germline CDR1 LNHDA, CDR2 SQIVND (reference sequence). The length of the CDR3 is 13 residues. CDR3 region: CASSAGGWNTQYF. As DNA, the CDR3 is TGTGCCAGTAGTGCAGGGGGGTGGAATACGCAGTATTTT.

The rearrangement links TRBV9 to TRBJ1-2; D gene ambiguous. The V gene's germline CDR1 is SGDLS and CDR2 YYNGEE. V lost 0 bases and J 4 bases, leaving 13 bases between the germline ends. The CDR3 is 15 amino acids. The DNA for the CDR3 is TGTGCCAGCAGCGTAGATCCAGGAACATTCTATGGCTACACCTTC. This translates into CASSVDPGTFYGYTF.

This chain joins TRBV15 and TRBJ1-3; a possible D gene is TRBD1 (5 bases). CDR3 length equals 19 residues. The V end was cut by 0 bases, the J end by 0 bases, with 18 bases between. Per the germline V gene, CDR1 is LNHNV and CDR2 is YYDKDF (reference sequence). The CDR3 is CATSRELGRDQLSGNTIYF. The CDR3 DNA follows: TGTGCCACCAGCAGAGAACTCGGGAGGGACCAGCTCTCTGGAAACACCATATATTTT.

The chain joins TRBV3-1 (or the pseudogene TRBV3-2) to TRBJ2-7; 7 nucleotides align to TRBD2. The CDR3 spans 15 residues. CDR1 and CDR2 (germline): LGHDT, YNNKEL (reference sequence). J lost 1 base, V lost 1 base, and 4 bases had no gene match. The CDR3 reads CASSQGGRGSYEQYF. CDR3 DNA: TGTGCCAGCAGCCAAGGCGGGAGAGGGTCCTACGAGCAGTACTTC.